Each of the 31 T cell receptor beta chains below was sequenced from the same sample in a study of cytomegalovirus exposure and HLA in healthy donors listed by TCRdb under 2017. The library came from the immunoSEQ multiplex PCR assay. For the multiplex PCR, a mixture combining 60 forward primers for TCR Vbeta segments and 13 reverse primers for TCR Jbeta segments was used. TCRdb re-hosts the immuneACCESS table, in-frame sequences only. Its copies lack some clones; in the studies checked, an unresolved V gene accounts for under half of them, and the cause for the rest is not known. The sample table shows around 130,000 clones, and just under 80% are seen once. In total, the top ten clones hold around 2% of the sample. The material sequenced was PBMCs. The receptors were sampled from a woman between 35 and 50 years old in good health and CMV-seronegative.

This chain links TRBV5-1 with TRBJ2-7; 9 bases map to TRBD2. The V and J ends lost 0 bases and 7 bases, in that order; junction bases with no gene match: 8. The CDR3 runs 15 residues. Germline values: CDR1 SGHRS, CDR2 YFSETQ. CDR3 protein: CASSLGGAGGREQYF. The CDR3 bases are TGCGCCAGCAGCTTGGGTGGAGCGGGAGGTCGGGAGCAGTACTTC.

V and J are TRBV10-3 and TRBJ2-3; 13 nucleotides line up with TRBD2. V shed 2 bases and J 2 bases; nucleotides not matched to a gene: 10. Germline V gene data show CDR1 as ENHRY and CDR2 as SYGVKD. This CDR3 spans 19 amino acids. CDR3 sequence reads: CAISEEPSGLAGATDTQYF. The CDR3 nucleotides read TGTGCCATCAGTGAGGAACCATCCGGACTAGCGGGGGCCACAGATACGCAGTATTTT.

The V and J genes are TRBV9 and TRBJ1-5; the match to TRBD1 covers 7 bases. The CDR3 has 15 residues. V lost 3 bases to trimming and J lost 0 bases; unmatched junction nucleotides: 3. CDR1 SGDLS and CDR2 YYNGEE come from the germline V gene. The CDR3 loop reads CASSETGNSNQPQHF. The CDR3 DNA is TGTGCCAGCAGCGAGACAGGGAATAGCAATCAGCCCCAGCATTTT. Looking up the rest from reference TRBV9 and TRBJ1-5 gives the full variable domain: DSGVTQTPKHLITATGQRVTLRCSPRSGDLSVYWYQQSLDQGLQFLIQYYNGEERAKGNILERFSAQQFPDLHSELNLSSLELGDSALYFCASSETGNSNQPQHFGDGTRLSIL.

The gene calls are TRBV6-1 and TRBJ2-1, with D tentatively TRBD2 (6 bases). Deletions cut 5 bases from V and 5 bases from J, with 10 bases between. The germline gives CDR1 MNHNS, CDR2 SASEGT. This CDR3 is 13 amino acids long. CDR3 nucleotides: TGTGCCAGCAGTCGGGGGACGGACAATGAGCAGTTCTTC. Protein product: CASSRGTDNEQFF.

This sequence joins TRBV10-2 and TRBJ1-1; 9 positions match TRBD1. The germline CDR1 and CDR2 sequences are WSHSY and SAAADI. The junction had 8 bases not matched to a gene; V was cut back by 8 bases and J by 7 bases. This CDR3 is 13 amino acids long. Written as DNA, the CDR3 is TGCGCCAGCTCCTTGGACAGGGGTGGTGAAGCTTTCTTT. Protein sequence: CASSLDRGGEAFF.

The rearrangement uses TRBV27 and TRBJ2-5, with 9 bases fitting TRBD1. The CDR3 has 14 amino acids. The trim removed 2 bases at V and 14 bases at J, leaving 12 bases unmatched. Germline lookup yields CDR1 MNHEY and CDR2 SMNVEV (reference sequence). CDR3 sequence: CASSLGDRGNIRYF. The CDR3, as DNA: TGTGCCAGCAGTTTAGGAGACAGGGGGAATATTAGATACTTC.

The chain joins TRBV30 to TRBJ2-7, with 10 nucleotides matching TRBD1. The CDR3 runs 14 residues. CDR1 and CDR2 from the germline V gene are GTSNPN and SVGIG (reference sequence). Trimming removed 0 bases from V and 3 bases from J; junction bases left unmatched: 2. The CDR3 spells CAWSVGTGVYEQYF. The CDR3 DNA reads as TGTGCCTGGAGTGTAGGGACAGGGGTCTACGAGCAGTACTTC.

The genes are TRBV30 and TRBJ2-1, with 7 bases aligning to TRBD2. The CDR3 covers 13 residues. J lost 9 bases, V lost 2 bases, and 7 bases had no gene match. Looked up from germline, CDR1 is GTSNPN and CDR2 is SVGIG (reference sequence). CDR3 bases: TGTGCCTGGAGTCCCCGGGGGGATGGTGAGCAGTTCTTC. The encoded protein is CAWSPRGDGEQFF.

This chain joins TRBV5-1 and TRBJ1-6; 8 positions agree with TRBD1. In germline, CDR1 is SGHRS, CDR2 YFSETQ. Losses at the gene ends were 0 bases for V and 3 bases for J; bases not matched to a gene: 2. This CDR3 has 16 residues. For the CDR3, the DNA is TGCGCCAGCAGCTTGGACGGGACAGGCTATAATTCACCCCTCCACTTT. Protein sequence: CASSLDGTGYNSPLHF.

Comments on this clone: The junction departs from germline at one end; a sequencing error may be responsible. The chain employs TRBV29-1 and TRBJ1-3; D not certain. The CDR3 is made up of 11 amino acids. CDR1 is SQVTM and CDR2 is ANQGSEA in the germline V gene. The CDR3 coding sequence is TGCAGCGTTGTTGCTGGCAACACCATATATTTT. Residues: CSVVAGNTIYF. The complete variable domain, with remaining parts taken from reference TRBV29-1 and TRBJ1-3, reads SAVISQKPSRDICQRGTSLTIQCQVDSQVTMMFWYRQQPGQSLTLIATANQGSEATYESGFVIDKFPISRPNLTFSTLTVSNMSPEDSSIYLCSVVAGNTIYFGEGSWLTVV.

V usage is TRBV28 and J usage is TRBJ1-1; D possibly corresponds to TRBD1 (6 bases). The CDR3 runs to 14 residues. With 5 bases removed from V and 3 bases from J, the gap between germline ends came to 13 bases. CDR1 MDHEN and CDR2 SYDVKM come from the germline V gene. The CDR3 coding sequence is TGTGCCAGCAGTAGGGACACAACCTACACTGAAGCTTTCTTT. Translated, it gives CASSRDTTYTEAFF.

V and J are TRBV6-5 and TRBJ1-5; TRBD1 aligns across 9 bases. This CDR3 has 14 amino acids. V was pared by 6 bases and J by 6 bases, with 6 bases of the junction left unmatched. Germline CDR1 and CDR2: MNHEY and SVGAGI. CDR3: CASSRQGGGQPQHF. The CDR3 DNA follows: TGTGCCAGCAGCCGACAGGGGGGCGGTCAGCCCCAGCATTTT.

The rearrangement links TRBV7-2 to TRBJ1-4; D gene uncertain. The CDR3 is made up of 15 amino acids. CDR1 is SGHTA and CDR2 is FQGNSA in the germline V gene. Trimming removed 1 base at V and 6 bases at J, with 12 bases between. The CDR3 reads CASSLVGRAHEKLFF. As DNA, the CDR3 is TGTGCCAGCAGCTTAGTTGGGAGAGCTCATGAAAAACTGTTTTTT.

This clone was counted a single time. At one end the junction does not follow the germline gene, possibly because of a read error. V gene TRBV28 combines with J gene TRBJ2-6; 8 bases align to TRBD2. This CDR3 spans 16 amino acids. The germline V gene encodes CDR1 MDHEN and CDR2 SYDVKM. CDR3 sequence: CASSLYRGGGANGLTF. The DNA for the CDR3 is TGTGCCAGCAGTTTATATCGGGGGGGAGGGGCCAACGGCCTGACTTTC. The full variable domain, rest sourced from reference TRBV28 and TRBJ2-6, is DVKVTQSSRYLVKRTGEKVFLECVQDMDHENMFWYRQDPGLGLRLIYFSYDVKMKEKGDIPEGYSVSREKKERFSLILESASTNQTSMYLCASSLYRGGGANGLTFGAGSRLTVL.

This clone is a singleton in its sample. V is TRBV19 and J is TRBJ1-4, with D possibly TRBD1 on 6 matching bases. Trimming stripped 8 bases from V and 1 base from J, with 8 bases between. CDR1 is LNHDA, CDR2 SQIVND, per germline (reference sequence). The CDR3 runs 13 residues. The chain's CDR3 is CASLDRTNEKLFF. Written as DNA, the CDR3 is TGTGCCAGTTTGGACAGAACTAATGAAAAACTGTTTTTT.

The chain recombines TRBV5-4 with TRBJ2-5, with a weak D call TRBD2 (7 bases). CDR1 and CDR2 from the germline V gene are SGHNT and YYREEE (reference sequence). V was trimmed by 6 bases and J by 3 bases, leaving 18 bases between them. This CDR3 has 15 amino acids. The CDR3 DNA is TGTGCCAGCACCTTACGGGGGCTAGCGGAAGAGACCCAGTACTTC. As protein: CASTLRGLAEETQYF.

The chain recombines TRBV6-1 with TRBJ2-2, with TRBD1 identical over 11 bases. Losses at the gene ends were 6 bases for V and 3 bases for J; bases not matched to a gene: 3. The CDR3 is 15 residues long. CDR1 is MNHNS, CDR2 SASEGT, per germline. The CDR3 spells CASRMGQGDTGELFF. The CDR3 DNA sequence: TGTGCCAGCAGGATGGGACAGGGGGACACCGGGGAGCTGTTTTTT.

Points on this clone: At one of its ends the junction is not consistent with the germline gene, which may arise from a read error. The chain joins TRBV18 to TRBJ2-4; the D gene is possibly TRBD2 (5 bases). Germline V gene sequence: CDR1 KGHSH, CDR2 LQKENI. CDR3 length: 13 residues. The chain's CDR3 is CASSEGAKNSQYF. DNA for the CDR3: TGTGCCAGCTCAGAGGGAGCCAAAAACAGTCAGTACTTC.

V and J are TRBV2 and TRBJ2-7, with D maybe TRBD2 (5 bases). V lost 4 bases, J lost 5 bases, and 18 bases lay in between. Germline loops: CDR1 SNHLY, CDR2 FYNNEI. The CDR3 has 15 residues. CDR3 loop: CASSGSRALRDEQYF. The CDR3, as DNA: TGTGCCAGCAGTGGATCGAGGGCCCTGCGCGACGAGCAGTACTTC.

The count of this clone is one. This rearrangement joins TRBV7-3 to TRBJ2-1; 7 bases agree with TRBD2. The CDR3 extends over 15 amino acids. Unmatched junction bases numbered 8, after V lost 5 bases and J lost 4 bases. Germline V gives CDR1 SGHTA, CDR2 FQGTGA. The CDR3, as DNA: TGTGCCAGCAGCCAAACAGCGGGATTGTACAATGAGCAGTTCTTC. Amino acid sequence: CASSQTAGLYNEQFF.

The V and J genes are TRBV19 and TRBJ2-1, with D possibly TRBD2 on 6 matching bases. CDR1 is LNHDA, CDR2 SQIVND, per germline (reference sequence). The CDR3 runs to 15 residues. V was cut by 5 bases and J by 7 bases, with 18 bases left in between. CDR3 protein: CASSPNRESRNEQFF. The CDR3 nucleotides read TGTGCCAGTAGTCCCAATCGGGAGTCGAGGAATGAGCAGTTCTTC.

The J gene is TRBJ2-2, the V gene TRBV7-7; 7 bases line up with TRBD1. CDR1 SSHAT and CDR2 FNYEAQ come from the germline V gene (reference sequence). This CDR3 spans 15 amino acids. Germline trimming cut 4 bases from V and 3 bases from J; bases unmatched to any gene: 5. CDR3 residues: CASSSGQRDTGELFF. DNA of the CDR3: TGTGCCAGCAGCTCGGGACAGCGAGACACCGGGGAGCTGTTTTTT.

This chain connects TRBV28 to TRBJ2-7, with D possibly being TRBD1 (6 bases). Germline loops: CDR1 MDHEN, CDR2 SYDVKM. This CDR3 comprises 14 residues. Between the trimmed V and J ends, which lost 8 bases and 7 bases, there was a span of 21 bases. CDR3 DNA: TGTGCCAGCGGGCCCGGGACAACCCTGGGGGAGCAGTACTTC. Translation: CASGPGTTLGEQYF.

This chain joins TRBV9 and TRBJ1-5; the D is unclear. Germline V CDR1 and CDR2: SGDLS, YYNGEE. Trimming took 0 bases from V and 4 from J, leaving 8 bases between them. The CDR3 is made up of 14 amino acids. The DNA of the CDR3 is TGTGCCAGCAGCGTAGATGAGGGAAATCAGCCCCAGCATTTT. Its translation is CASSVDEGNQPQHF.

The V call is TRBV27, the J call TRBJ2-7; 9 bases fit TRBD2. V lost 2 bases, J lost 7 bases, and 15 bases stayed unmatched. The CDR3 is 17 residues long. Per germline, CDR1 MNHEY and CDR2 SMNVEV (reference sequence). The CDR3 protein is CASSLHPPAGGISEQYF. CDR3 sequence (DNA): TGTGCCAGCAGTTTACATCCCCCGGCGGGGGGGATTTCGGAGCAGTACTTC.

This clone has only a few counts. The chain employs TRBV2 and TRBJ2-5; 9 nucleotides line up with TRBD1. V dropped 1 base and J dropped 2; count of bases not matched to a gene: 2. CDR1 and CDR2 from the germline V gene are SNHLY and FYNNEI. This CDR3 is built from 15 residues. The CDR3 loop reads CASSEEGTGQETQYF. Written as DNA, the CDR3 is TGTGCCAGCAGTGAAGAGGGGACAGGGCAAGAGACCCAGTACTTC.

This chain joins TRBV28 and TRBJ2-2; TRBD1 is a possible D gene (6 bases). This CDR3 contains 16 residues. V dropped 2 bases and J dropped 2 bases, with 12 bases sitting between them. Per germline, CDR1 MDHEN and CDR2 SYDVKM. The CDR3 region is CASSLILQGNTGELFF. The CDR3 coding sequence is TGTGCCAGCAGTTTAATCTTACAGGGCAACACCGGGGAGCTGTTTTTT.

On this clone itself: Different DNA sequences within this sample yield the same CDR3. This chain joins TRBV19 and TRBJ2-3, with unresolved D. This CDR3 comprises 13 residues. V lost 1 base and J 1 base, leaving 3 bases between the germline ends. The germline V gene encodes CDR1 LNHDA and CDR2 SQIVND (reference sequence). This chain's CDR3 is CASSIGGTDTQYF. In nucleotides, the CDR3 is TGTGCCAGTAGTATAGGCGGCACAGATACGCAGTATTTT.

The chain is built from TRBV5-5 and TRBJ2-7, with TRBD2 matching over 7 bases. The V segment lost 4 bases and the J segment 4 bases; nucleotides outside the gene matches: 5. Germline V gene lookup returns CDR1 SGHKS and CDR2 YYEKEE (reference sequence). This CDR3 contains 13 residues. CDR3 residues: CASSLGTTYEQYF. In nucleotides, the CDR3 is TGTGCCAGCAGCCTCGGGACTACATACGAGCAGTACTTC.

The chain joins TRBV30 to TRBJ2-3, with 11 bases matching TRBD2. From germline, CDR1 is GTSNPN and CDR2 SVGIG (reference sequence). The V and J ends lost 4 bases and 0 bases, in that order; junction bases with no gene match: 3. This CDR3 is built from 15 residues. The CDR3 spells CAWTSGGLSTDTQYF. In nucleotides, the CDR3 is TGTGCCTGGACTAGCGGGGGGCTAAGCACAGATACGCAGTATTTT.

This chain uses TRBV7-8 with TRBJ2-7; 8 nucleotides agree with TRBD1. Trimming at V came to 0 bases and at J to 3 bases, leaving 4 bases not matched to a gene. This CDR3 contains 15 residues. CDR1 is SGHVS, CDR2 FQNEAQ, per germline. The CDR3 DNA reads TGTGCCAGCAGCTTAGCCCACGGACAGGGCTACGAGCAGTACTTC. This gives the protein CASSLAHGQGYEQYF. The complete variable domain, with remaining parts taken from reference TRBV7-8 and TRBJ2-7, reads GAGVSQSPRYKVAKRGQDVALRCDPISGHVSLFWYQQALGQGPEFLTYFQNEAQLDKSGLPSDRFFAERPEGSVSTLKIQRTQQEDSAVYLCASSLAHGQGYEQYFGPGTRLTVT.